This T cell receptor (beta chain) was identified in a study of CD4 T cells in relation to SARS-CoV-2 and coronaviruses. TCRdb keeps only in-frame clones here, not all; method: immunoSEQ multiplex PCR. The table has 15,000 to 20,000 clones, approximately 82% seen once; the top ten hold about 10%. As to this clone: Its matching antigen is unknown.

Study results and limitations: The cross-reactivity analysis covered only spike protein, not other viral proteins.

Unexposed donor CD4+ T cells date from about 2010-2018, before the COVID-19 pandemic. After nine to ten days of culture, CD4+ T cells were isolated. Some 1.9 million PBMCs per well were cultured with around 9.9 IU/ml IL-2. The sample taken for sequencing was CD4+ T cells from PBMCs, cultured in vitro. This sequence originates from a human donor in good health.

This chain's CDR3 is CASMGDKNTEAFF. Written as DNA, the CDR3 is TGTGCCAGTATGGGGGACAAGAACACTGAAGCTTTCTTT. The chain is built from TRBV19 and TRBJ1-1, with TRBD1 as a possible D gene (6 bases). Trimming shortened V by 7 bases and J by 1 base, and 10 bases separated the two germline ends. CDR3 length: 13 amino acids. Germline V gene lookup returns CDR1 LNHDA and CDR2 SQIVND (reference sequence).